The TCR beta chain described here comes from a study of blood T cell repertoires in COVID-19. Study in general: The samples span acute and convalescent COVID-19 from the United States, Italy and Spain. PBMCs, B-cell-depleted T cells, or T cells were the source of the cDNA or gDNA that made up the material.

Points on this clone: Other nucleotide sequences from this sample produce the same CDR3.

Per germline, CDR1 SEHNR and CDR2 FQNEAQ (reference sequence). This CDR3 comprises 14 residues. V was shortened by 4 bases and J by 0 bases, with 7 bases between the two germline ends. Here immunoSEQ multiplex PCR was the method, and the copy in TCRdb shows in-frame clones only, minus some. The sample shows 200,000 to 250,000 clones, around 90% of them seen only once. In Seattle, patients joined the study during active infection and were tracked longitudinally. The TCR was taken from a young man with COVID-19, enrolled during active disease. Sequencing was performed on peripheral blood. The chain couples TRBV7-9 to TRBJ2-1; possibly TRBD2 for D (6 bases). In DNA, the CDR3 is TGTGCCAGCAGCTCCGGGGGCTCCTACAATGAGCAGTTCTTC. It specifies CASSSGGSYNEQFF.